This TCR beta chain was found in a study of T cells in Graves' hyperthyroidism and ophthalmopathy. The CDR3 contains 15 residues. Germline-derived CDR1 and CDR2 are SGHDT and YYEEEE. V shed 4 bases and J 7 bases; nucleotides not matched to a gene: 9. Amplified TCR beta CDR3 regions came from RNA transcripts. The TCR CDR3 was amplified in a first-round RT-PCR using the HTBI primer set. TCRdb passed the multiplex PCR reads through MiXCR, listing each CDR3 protein once. This table holds around 700,000 distinct CDR3 sequences, 18% found once. This clonotype was seen just once. The specimen was blood. The chain links TRBV5-6 to TRBJ2-1, with 9 bases fitting TRBD2. The TCR was taken from a woman aged 45 to 65 with Graves' hyperthyroidism that later progressed to Graves' ophthalmopathy. CDR3 sequence (DNA): TGTGCCAGCAGCCCGGTGGGTAGCGGGGGAAATGAGCAGTTCTTC. This codes for CASSPVGSGGNEQFF. Complete variable domain (other parts from reference TRBV5-6 and TRBJ2-1): DAGVTQSPTHLIKTRGQQVTLRCSPKSGHDTVSWYQQALGQGPQFIFQYYEEEERQRGNFPDRFSGHQFPNYSSELNVNALLLGDSALYLCASSPVGSGGNEQFFGPGTRLTVL.